This entry lists 5 T cell receptor beta chains sequenced from one sample in a study of T cell responses to AZD1222 COVID-19 vaccine. Data came from immunoSEQ multiplex PCR; TCRdb stores just in-frame clones and leaves some out. The sample consists of about 180,000 clones, 90% to 95% of them appearing once. Source: peripheral blood, taken 28 days after the second dose of the MenACWY control vaccine. These receptors all come from an adult who received the MenACWY meningococcal vaccine as a control.

CDR3 nucleotide sequence: TGTGCCAGCAGCTTAATACGATCAGTCAGCTCTGGGGCCAACGTCCTGACTTTC. It is translated as CASSLIRSVSSGANVLTF. V and J are TRBV11-2 and TRBJ2-6; D not certain. Germline V gives CDR1 SGHAT, CDR2 FQNNGV. This CDR3 has 18 residues. V was shortened by 2 bases and J by 0 bases, with 14 bases between the two germline ends.

The CDR3 nucleotides read TGCAGCACCGGACAGGGTTTGAACACTGAAGCTTTCTTT. Amino acids: CSTGQGLNTEAFF. This chain links TRBV29-1 with TRBJ1-1, with 8 bases aligning to TRBD1. Losses at the gene ends were 8 bases for V and 0 bases for J; bases not matched to a gene: 5. Germline CDR1 reads SQVTM; CDR2 reads ANQGSEA. The CDR3 spans 13 residues.

The chain combines TRBV5-1 with TRBJ1-1; D is uncertain. Germline assignment: CDR1 SGHRS and CDR2 YFSETQ. The length of the CDR3 is 15 residues. The V and J ends lost 1 base and 1 base respectively, with 11 bases between them. Here the CDR3 reads CASSLSSAGNTEAFF. CDR3 in DNA: TGCGCCAGCAGCTTGTCGAGCGCAGGGAACACTGAAGCTTTCTTT. Variable domain in full (rest from reference TRBV5-1 and TRBJ1-1): KAGVTQTPRYLIKTRGQQVTLSCSPISGHRSVSWYQQTPGQGLQFLFEYFSETQRNKGNFPGRFSGRQFSNSRSEMNVSTLELGDSALYLCASSLSSAGNTEAFFGQGTRLTVV.

The genes are TRBV10-3 and TRBJ2-7; 11 bases are a match to TRBD2. The CDR3 length is 14 residues. CDR1 is ENHRY and CDR2 is SYGVKD in the germline V gene. The V and J ends lost 5 bases and 4 bases, in that order; junction bases with no gene match: 4. CDR3 amino acids: CAISTSGGQYEQYF. The CDR3 bases are TGTGCCATCAGTACTAGCGGGGGCCAATACGAGCAGTACTTC.

The V gene is TRBV5-4, the J gene TRBJ2-2; 12 bases agree with TRBD2. Germline V gene data show CDR1 as SGHNT and CDR2 as YYREEE (reference sequence). The CDR3 has 17 amino acids. The J segment lost 1 base and the V segment lost 4 bases, leaving 5 bases of the junction unmatched. The CDR3 DNA follows: TGTGCCAGCAGCGTCTGGGGACTAGCGGGGAACACCGGGGAGCTGTTTTTT. Translation gives CASSVWGLAGNTGELFF.